The following is a T cell receptor (beta chain) sequence with its context. Its antigen remains unidentified. The same CDR3 is also encoded by other DNA sequences in this sample. Trimming took 4 bases from V and 6 from J, leaving 27 bases between them. From germline, CDR1 is SGHRS and CDR2 YFSETQ. The CDR3 extends over 18 amino acids. The data are from a study of cytomegalovirus exposure and HLA in healthy donors. Notes on the study in general: CMV antigen specificity was confirmed in vitro for a few CMV-associated chains.

The PCR had 60 Vbeta and 13 Jbeta primers. Original data processing: There were about 88 million unique TCR beta chains by a later count, and about 12 million of them were shared. Data came from immunoSEQ multiplex PCR; TCRdb stores just in-frame clones and leaves some out. V and J calls and clone size follow that table, whereas D and trimming were derived from the DNA. The data contain about 180,000 clones, roughly 81% of them singletons. The sample consisted of PBMCs. The clonotype originates from a woman in her late teens or twenties in good health and CMV-seropositive. The chain recombines TRBV5-1 with TRBJ2-3; TRBD2 might be the D (7 bases). The chain's CDR3 is CASSILDTGTGGSDTQYF. CDR3 DNA: TGCGCCAGCAGCATACTAGATACCGGGACGGGGGGCTCCGATACGCAGTATTTT.